The 32 T cell receptor beta chains reported below all come from one sample, sequenced in a study of T cells in women clearing cervical HPV infection. Assay: immunoSEQ multiplex PCR; the TCRdb copy retains only in-frame clones and omits some. This table holds around 30,000 clones. Sequenced material: blood buffy coat. Receptor source: a woman between 18 and 75 years old with a cervical HPV16 infection that either progressed to CIN3+ or cleared (not recorded which).

Points on this clone: Read sequence stops 3 residues before the CDR3 end, and the germline J gene provides the missing end. The V call is TRBV18, the J call TRBJ2-4; perhaps TRBD1 as D (6 bases). This CDR3 is 15 amino acids long. Germline V gene lookup returns CDR1 KGHSH and CDR2 LQKENI. The CDR3 DNA, read in part, is TGTGCCAGCCGCATAACAGGGCAAGGAAGCTATGGT. Its protein product is CASRITGQGSYG. The full-length CDR3 reads as CASRITGQGSYGQYF.

With regard to this clone: The read gets to within 3 residues of the CDR3 end, and the germline J gene fills in the rest. This chain links TRBV7-8 with TRBJ2-5; 8 nucleotides align to TRBD2. The CDR3 runs 18 residues. CDR1 and CDR2 (germline): SGHVS, FQNEAQ. The V segment lost 4 bases and the J segment 4 bases; nucleotides outside the gene matches: 17. The CDR3 protein is CASSSGGAVWSSSETQYF. The CDR3 bases that were read are TGTGCCAGCAGCTCCGGGGGGGCCGTTTGGAGCTCCTCAGAGACC.

Points on this clone: The DNA ends 3 residues before the CDR3 does, and the rest of the CDR3 is filled in from the germline J gene. The chain recombines TRBV7-8 with TRBJ1-2; a possible D gene is TRBD1 (6 bases). Germline assignment: CDR1 SGHVS and CDR2 FQNEAQ. This CDR3 has 13 residues. The CDR3 is CASSFPTGGDYTF. Incomplete CDR3 DNA: TGTGCCAGCAGCTTCCCGACGGGGGGCGAC.

About this clone: With the read ending 3 residues before the CDR3 end, the germline J gene is used to fill in that end. The genes are TRBV20-1 and TRBJ1-4; 9 nucleotides match TRBD1. The germline CDR1 and CDR2 sequences are DFQATT and SNEGSKA (reference sequence). The CDR3 spans 16 residues. CDR3 in amino acids: CSAKRTTGTGKSPLFF. The part of the CDR3 DNA that was read is TGCAGTGCCAAACGGACTACCGGGACAGGGAAGTCACCA.

In regard to this clone: The read comes to an end 3 residues before the CDR3 does, leaving the germline J gene to fill in the end. The chain employs TRBV20-1 and TRBJ1-2; possible D gene TRBD1, 6 bases. Germline V gives CDR1 DFQATT, CDR2 SNEGSKA (reference sequence). The CDR3 has 13 amino acids. The V gene lost 3 bases and the J gene lost 2 bases, with 10 bases spanning the gap. The sequenced part of the CDR3 DNA is TGCAGTGCTAGGGACAGAACCAACTATGGC. It translates to CSARDRTNYG. The whole CDR3 protein is CSARDRTNYGYTF.

A remark on this clone: Read data end 3 residues before the CDR3 end; the end is taken from the germline J gene. This chain links TRBV5-1 with TRBJ2-3; D is possibly TRBD1 (6 bases). This CDR3 contains 15 residues. In germline, CDR1 is SGHRS, CDR2 YFSETQ. CDR3 DNA (partial): TGCGCCAGCAGGGTTGGGGGCGATAGCAATCAGCCG. Its translation: CASRVGGDSNQP. The whole CDR3 is CASRVGGDSNQPQYF.

On this clone: Read coverage stops 3 residues before the CDR3 terminus; the germline J gene supplies the remainder. J is TRBJ2-2 and V is TRBV29-1; TRBD1 matches 8 bases. The CDR3 loop spans 14 amino acids. V gave up 4 bases and J gave up 2 bases; unmatched junction bases: 3. Germline CDR1 SQVTM, CDR2 ANQGSEA. CDR3 DNA, as far as it was read: TGCAGCGTTGGCCAGGGGGCTAACACCGGGGAG. Protein: CSVGQGANTGE. The whole CDR3 protein is CSVGQGANTGELFF.

Comments on this clone: The read is 3 residues too short to cover the CDR3 end, so that end is filled in from the germline J gene. The rearrangement joins TRBV19 to TRBJ1-2, with D possibly being TRBD1 (6 bases). In germline, CDR1 is LNHDA, CDR2 SQIVND (reference sequence). The CDR3 covers 14 residues. CDR3: CASSIQGSTDTYTF. CDR3 bases read: TGTGCCAGTAGTATTCAGGGGAGCACAGATACC.

With respect to this clone: The read stops 3 residues short of the end of the CDR3; the missing end is completed from the germline J gene. The rearrangement links TRBV19 to TRBJ2-3; 10 bases fit TRBD2. The CDR3 runs 14 residues. CDR1 and CDR2 from the germline V gene are LNHDA and SQIVND (reference sequence). CDR3 amino acids: CASSQLAGSETQYF. CDR3 bases read: TGTGCCAGTAGCCAACTAGCGGGGTCGGAGACG.

Incomplete CDR3 DNA: TGTGCTAGTGGTTTGGAGACGGGTACGAAG. Encoded protein: CASGLETGTK. The CDR3, in full, reads CASGLETGTKAFF. The rearrangement uses TRBV12-5 and TRBJ1-1, with no clear D. The sequence runs out 3 residues before the end of the CDR3; the remainder is reconstructed from the germline J gene. Germline CDR1 is LGHNT and CDR2 is FRNRAP. This CDR3 region has 13 residues.

A word on this clone: The CDR3 is cut off 3 residues early in the read; its end comes from the germline J gene. The rearrangement links TRBV5-1 to TRBJ1-2, with a possible D match to TRBD1 (6 bases). The CDR3 is 14 residues long. Germline assignment: CDR1 SGHRS and CDR2 YFSETQ. V was pared by 4 bases and J by 3 bases, with 13 bases between. CDR3 DNA (partial): TGCGCCAGCAGCCCCGCGGGGGGCCACTATGGC. This encodes CASSPAGGHYG. The whole CDR3 sequence is CASSPAGGHYGYTF.

As to this clone: The read comes to an end 3 residues before the CDR3 does, leaving the germline J gene to fill in the end. This chain connects TRBV5-1 to TRBJ2-5; 8 nucleotides line up with TRBD2. The CDR3 is 14 amino acids. The germline CDR1 and CDR2 sequences are SGHRS and YFSETQ. Incomplete CDR3 DNA: TGCGCCAGCAGCTCGGGGGGGCACACAGATACC. Amino acid sequence: CASSSGGHTDT. Given in full, the CDR3 is CASSSGGHTDTQYF. Full variable domain (outside the CDR3, taken from reference TRBV5-1 and TRBJ2-5): KAGVTQTPRYLIKTRGQQVTLSCSPISGHRSVSWYQQTPGQGLQFLFEYFSETQRNKGNFPGRFSGRQFSNSRSEMNVSTLELGDSALYLCASSSGGHTDTQYFGPGTRLLVL.

Worth noting for this clone: The read finishes 3 residues shy of the CDR3 end, and the germline J gene is used to complete it. The chain couples TRBV20-1 to TRBJ1-1; maybe TRBD1 (6 bases). With 6 bases removed from V and 2 bases from J, the gap between germline ends came to 28 bases. Germline V gene lookup returns CDR1 DFQATT and CDR2 SNEGSKA (reference sequence). There are 18 residues in the CDR3. The part of the CDR3 DNA that was read is TGCAGTGCCGAGGGGACGACCGGAACAAGAGGGGGAAACACTGAA. Translated, it gives CSAEGTTGTRGGNTE. The whole CDR3 protein is CSAEGTTGTRGGNTEAFF.

Comment on this clone: The read terminates 3 residues ahead of where the CDR3 ends, so the germline J gene completes it. The chain is built from TRBV12-5 and TRBJ2-1, with a possible D match to TRBD1 (6 bases). Germline V gene lookup returns CDR1 LGHNT and CDR2 FRNRAP. V lost 1 base, J lost 1 base, and 8 bases lay in between. The CDR3 length is 15 residues. CDR3: CASGLDGQSYNEQFF. The DNA read from the CDR3 is TGTGCTAGTGGTTTGGACGGACAGTCCTACAATGAG.

On this clone: The read ends 3 residues before the CDR3 terminus; that terminus is restored from the germline J gene. The chain uses TRBV19 and TRBJ2-1; D is possibly TRBD2 (6 bases). The CDR3 contains 14 residues. From germline, CDR1 is LNHDA and CDR2 SQIVND (reference sequence). V lost 7 bases and J 7 bases, leaving 17 bases between the germline ends. The CDR3 is CASNLGGVRNEQFF. CDR3 DNA (partial): TGTGCCAGTAACCTAGGCGGGGTGAGGAATGAG.

A word on this clone: The read is 3 residues too short to cover the CDR3 end, so that end is filled in from the germline J gene. This sequence joins TRBV18 and TRBJ1-1; 10 bases are a match to TRBD1. CDR3 length: 16 amino acids. The junction had 8 bases not matched to a gene; V was cut back by 3 bases and J by 4 bases. Germline V gene lookup returns CDR1 KGHSH and CDR2 LQKENI. CDR3 DNA (partial): TGTGCCAGCTCACCCGGGGGACAGGGGTTTCTCACTGAA. The encoded protein is CASSPGGQGFLTE. The full CDR3 reads CASSPGGQGFLTEAFF.

On this clone: Read sequence stops 3 residues before the CDR3 end, and the germline J gene provides the missing end. The rearrangement joins TRBV2 to TRBJ1-2, with D perhaps TRBD1 (5 bases). CDR3 length equals 16 residues. Per the germline V gene, CDR1 is SNHLY and CDR2 is FYNNEI. Incomplete CDR3 DNA: TGTGCCAGCAGTGAAAGGATTAGTGGTGACAGAGGGGGC. Translating gives CASSERISGDRGG. The entire CDR3 reads CASSERISGDRGGYTF.

In the case of this clone: The read terminates 3 residues ahead of where the CDR3 ends, so the germline J gene completes it. The chain joins TRBV20-1 to TRBJ2-1, with 10 nucleotides matching TRBD2. The junction had 4 bases not matched to a gene; V was cut back by 5 bases and J by 9 bases. Germline loops: CDR1 DFQATT, CDR2 SNEGSKA (reference sequence). The CDR3 has 12 residues. CDR3 residues: CSAGRLAGEQFF. CDR3 bases read: TGCAGTGCTGGGAGACTAGCGGGTGAG.

As for this clone: The CDR3 is cut off 3 residues early in the read; its end comes from the germline J gene. The chain couples TRBV27 to TRBJ1-6; the match to TRBD1 covers 10 bases. Germline-derived CDR1 and CDR2 are MNHEY and SMNVEV (reference sequence). The CDR3 is 15 residues long. The V gene end was trimmed by 6 bases and the J gene end by 9 bases; junction bases not matched to a gene: 8. Incomplete CDR3 DNA: TGTGCCAGCAGCCTCGGACAGGGGGGGAGTTCACCC. Protein: CASSLGQGGSSP. The whole CDR3 is CASSLGQGGSSPLHF.

Turning to this clone: Read coverage stops 3 residues before the CDR3 terminus; the germline J gene supplies the remainder. The chain joins TRBV7-2 to TRBJ2-3; D not resolved. Germline CDR1 SGHTA, CDR2 FQGNSA. The CDR3 is made up of 14 amino acids. CDR3: CASSPIGYNQPQYF. The sequenced part of the CDR3 DNA is TGTGCCAGCAGCCCTATCGGGTACAATCAGCCG.

About this clone: The read falls 3 residues short of the CDR3 end, and the missing part is taken from the germline J gene. The chain joins TRBV20-1 to TRBJ1-4; D is possibly TRBD1 (5 bases). Germline assignment: CDR1 DFQATT and CDR2 SNEGSKA (reference sequence). This CDR3 contains 15 residues. CDR3 sequence reads: CSARAHARGANVLFF. Incomplete CDR3 DNA: TGCAGTGCTAGAGCCCACGCGCGTGGGGCCAACGTA.

About this clone: The read falls 3 residues short of the CDR3 end, and the missing part is taken from the germline J gene. V gene TRBV5-1 combines with J gene TRBJ2-7, with 10 bases identical to TRBD1. Germline trimming cut 2 bases from V and 6 bases from J; bases unmatched to any gene: 5. The CDR3 is made up of 14 amino acids. Germline V gene data show CDR1 as SGHRS and CDR2 as YFSETQ. The CDR3 protein is CASSLPGQGFEQYF. The CDR3 bases that were read are TGCGCCAGCAGCTTACCGGGACAGGGGTTCGAG.

Points on this clone: A junction boundary mismatches the germline segment, possibly from a read error. The read halts 3 residues ahead of the CDR3 end, with the missing end drawn from the germline J gene. The same CDR3 can be traced to other DNA sequences in this sample. The chain links TRBV5-1 to TRBJ1-3; TRBD1 matches 11 bases. Germline V CDR1 and CDR2: SGHRS, YFSETQ. This CDR3 spans 16 amino acids. CDR3 sequence: CASSFGGQGAGNTIYF. The sequenced part of the CDR3 DNA is TGCGCCAGCAGCTTTGGAGGACAGGGGGCTGGAAACACA.

With regard to this clone: The read gets to within 3 residues of the CDR3 end, and the germline J gene fills in the rest. V is TRBV20-1 and J is TRBJ2-7, with D hard to call. Trimming shortened V by 6 bases and J by 4 bases, and 19 bases separated the two germline ends. CDR1 is DFQATT and CDR2 is SNEGSKA in the germline V gene (reference sequence). The CDR3 consists of 14 residues. The CDR3 sequence is CSASSPREVYEQYF. The sequenced part of the CDR3 DNA is TGCAGTGCATCTTCCCCTAGAGAGGTATACGAG.

In the case of this clone: The read falls 3 residues short of the CDR3 end, and the missing part is taken from the germline J gene. The gene calls are TRBV20-1 and TRBJ2-5; 7 bases match TRBD2. CDR1 and CDR2 (germline): DFQATT, SNEGSKA (reference sequence). CDR3 size: 14 residues. V trimming: 6 bases; J trimming: 0 bases; junction bases outside the gene matches: 7. The covered CDR3 bases are TGCAGTGCCATCCGGGACTACCACCAAGAGACC. Protein sequence: CSAIRDYHQET. The full CDR3 sequence reads CSAIRDYHQETQYF.

For this clone: The missing CDR3 end, 3 residues past where the read stops, is filled in from the germline J gene. This chain joins TRBV19 and TRBJ1-2; no clear D gene. Germline V gene data show CDR1 as LNHDA and CDR2 as SQIVND (reference sequence). CDR3 length: 13 residues. CDR3 loop: CASTPVPRSSYTF. The covered CDR3 bases are TGTGCCAGTACCCCGGTCCCGAGAAGTAGC.

In the case of this clone: The read is 3 residues too short to cover the CDR3 end, so that end is filled in from the germline J gene. This chain uses TRBV20-1 with TRBJ2-2, with D possibly matching TRBD1 (5 bases). CDR1 is DFQATT and CDR2 is SNEGSKA in the germline V gene (reference sequence). There are 13 residues in the CDR3. CDR3 bases read: TGCAGTGCCTCCGATCAGGGCGATGAAAAG. Protein sequence: CSASDQGDEK. The full-length CDR3 reads as CSASDQGDEKLFF.

With regard to this clone: With the read ending 3 residues before the CDR3 end, the germline J gene is used to fill in that end. This sequence joins TRBV5-1 and TRBJ2-7; D remains ambiguous. Trimming removed 4 bases from V and 0 bases from J, with 8 bases in between. The length of the CDR3 is 13 residues. The germline V gene encodes CDR1 SGHRS and CDR2 YFSETQ. CDR3 bases read: TGCGCCAGCAGCCCACTGTCCTCCTACGAG. Translating it yields CASSPLSSYE. The full CDR3 sequence reads CASSPLSSYEQYF.

Concerning this clone itself: The sequence runs out 3 residues before the end of the CDR3; the remainder is reconstructed from the germline J gene. This chain uses TRBV7-3 with TRBJ2-1, with 13 bases lining up with TRBD2. V lost 5 bases, J lost 6 bases, and 7 bases stayed unmatched. This CDR3 is built from 16 residues. Germline V gives CDR1 SGHTA, CDR2 FQGTGA. The CDR3 region is CASSLVGTSGANEQFF. The DNA read from the CDR3 is TGTGCCAGCAGCCTCGTTGGGACTAGCGGGGCCAATGAG.

Regarding this clone: The sequence runs out 3 residues before the end of the CDR3; the remainder is reconstructed from the germline J gene. The V and J genes are TRBV7-2 and TRBJ2-2, with D tentatively TRBD1 (6 bases). The CDR3 consists of 14 residues. Germline V gene lookup returns CDR1 SGHTA and CDR2 FQGNSA. The CDR3: CASSPGPLGTPLFF. The sequenced CDR3 bases are TGTGCCAGCAGCCCCGGGCCCTTGGGGACACCG.

Notes on this clone: The missing CDR3 end, 3 residues past where the read stops, is filled in from the germline J gene. The rearrangement uses TRBV7-2 and TRBJ2-7; D is uncertain. The CDR3 covers 12 residues. Germline V CDR1 and CDR2: SGHTA, FQGNSA. The V end lost 5 bases, the J end lost 4 bases, and 9 bases lay between the germline ends. CDR3 bases read: TGTGCCAGCAGCCCTTCTCGGTACGAG. Translating gives CASSPSRYE. The whole CDR3 region reads CASSPSRYEQYF.

With respect to this clone: The sequenced fragment ends 3 residues before the CDR3 boundary, so the rest is inferred from the germline J gene. The chain links TRBV6-1 to TRBJ2-3; 15 bases are a match to TRBD2. Germline CDR1 is MNHNS and CDR2 is SASEGT. This CDR3 is built from 18 residues. The CDR3 sequence: CASSEEGLAGGHPTAQYF. CDR3 DNA, as far as it was read: TGTGCCAGCAGTGAAGAGGGACTAGCGGGGGGCCACCCCACTGCG.